The next 30 T cell receptor beta chains were all read from a single sample in a study of blood T cell repertoires in COVID-19. Profiling relied on immunoSEQ multiplex PCR, and the TCRdb table lists in-frame clones only, not all of them. The sample gives about 100,000 clones, approximately 85% of which show up once; 2.1% is in the top ten. Specimen: peripheral blood. These receptors were obtained from a human donor in a cohort sampled during active COVID-19.

The genes are TRBV18 and TRBJ1-2, with D unresolved. CDR1 and CDR2 from the germline V gene are KGHSH and LQKENI. Trimming took off 3 bases at V and 4 bases at J, with 15 bases between the two ends. This CDR3 has 15 amino acids. CDR3 residues: CASSPNINRGYGYTF. DNA of the CDR3: TGTGCCAGCTCACCGAACATTAATCGGGGCTATGGCTACACCTTC.

This clone was seen a single time. The genes are TRBV6-5 and TRBJ1-2; 9 bases map to TRBD1. The CDR3 contains 15 residues. V lost 6 bases to trimming and J lost 0 bases; unmatched junction nucleotides: 5. In germline, CDR1 is MNHEY, CDR2 SVGAGI. CDR3 bases: TGTGCCAGCAGGGGGACAGGGCGAGCTAACTATGGCTACACCTTC. Its protein is CASRGTGRANYGYTF.

V and J are TRBV11-3 and TRBJ1-1, with D unclear. Trimming cost V 3 bases and J 1 base, with 6 bases left between them. The CDR3 runs to 13 residues. The germline gives CDR1 SGHNT, CDR2 YENEEA. This chain's CDR3 is CASSFSPNTEAFF. CDR3 bases: TGTGCCAGCAGCTTCTCTCCGAACACTGAAGCTTTCTTT. Full variable domain (rest looked up from reference TRBV11-3 and TRBJ1-1): EAGVVQSPRYKIIEKKQPVAFWCNPISGHNTLYWYLQNLGQGPELLIRYENEEAVDDSQLPKDRFSAERLKGVDSTLKIQPAELGDSAVYLCASSFSPNTEAFFGQGTRLTVV.

The chain joins TRBV2 to TRBJ2-3, with 8 bases identical to TRBD2. Germline V gene lookup returns CDR1 SNHLY and CDR2 FYNNEI. J gave up 4 bases and V 6 bases, and 6 bases lay outside the gene matches. CDR3 length equals 14 residues. The CDR3 spells CASRQGLAADTQYF. The CDR3 DNA reads as TGTGCCAGCAGACAAGGACTAGCCGCAGATACGCAGTATTTT.

The chain joins TRBV18 to TRBJ2-2; 12 bases align to TRBD2. This CDR3 region has 16 residues. Germline V gene data show CDR1 as KGHSH and CDR2 as LQKENI. V was pared by 4 bases and J by 1 base, with 1 base of the junction left unmatched. CDR3 region: CASSRTSGKNTGELFF. The CDR3 DNA sequence: TGTGCCAGCTCACGGACTAGCGGGAAGAACACCGGGGAGCTGTTTTTT.

This clone has a single count. The chain recombines TRBV30 with TRBJ2-6; weak D call: TRBD2 (5 bases). Germline V lookup: CDR1 GTSNPN, CDR2 SVGIG (reference sequence). V was shortened by 1 base and J by 3 bases, with 7 bases between the two germline ends. The CDR3 covers 14 residues. The CDR3 region has the DNA TGTGCCTGGAGTGGGGGAGTTGGGGCCAACGTCCTGACTTTC. It is translated as CAWSGGVGANVLTF.

On this clone itself: Other nucleotide sequences in the sample specify the same CDR3. This chain links TRBV12-3 or TRBV12-4 with TRBJ1-5; 9 nucleotides line up with TRBD1. CDR3 length: 13 amino acids. With 6 bases clipped from V and 4 bases from J, the junction kept 1 base outside the gene matches. CDR3 nucleotide sequence: TGTGCCAGCAGAGGGACAGGGAATCAGCCCCAGCATTTT. It yields the protein CASRGTGNQPQHF.

In its sample, this clone was seen a few times. This chain joins TRBV9 and TRBJ2-1; 10 nucleotides line up with TRBD2. Germline V CDR1 and CDR2: SGDLS, YYNGEE. Trimming took 0 bases from V and 8 from J; bases not matched to a gene: 8. The CDR3 has 16 residues. CDR3 sequence: CASSVVPGLAADEQFF. For the CDR3, the DNA is TGTGCCAGCAGCGTAGTTCCCGGACTAGCGGCCGATGAGCAGTTCTTC.

This chain links TRBV7-9 with TRBJ2-7, with D possibly matching TRBD2 (6 bases). The CDR3 is 15 amino acids. Germline V gene sequence: CDR1 SEHNR, CDR2 FQNEAQ (reference sequence). V dropped 5 bases and J dropped 7 bases, with 21 bases sitting between them. CDR3 coding DNA: TGTGCCAGCAGCCTAACGACGATGGGACGGGGGGAGCAGTACTTC. Protein sequence: CASSLTTMGRGEQYF.

The V gene is TRBV27, the J gene TRBJ1-6; no clear D gene. The CDR3 extends over 14 amino acids. Looked up from germline, CDR1 is MNHEY and CDR2 is SMNVEV (reference sequence). V was cut by 4 bases and J by 7 bases, with 11 bases left in between. As DNA, the CDR3 is TGTGCCAGCAGTTGGAGGTCCGGAAATTCACCCCTCCACTTT. Its protein product is CASSWRSGNSPLHF.

The DNA of the CDR3 is TGTGCCAGCAGCTTAAATACTGGACAGCTTAATGAAAAACTGTTTTTT. The encoded protein is CASSLNTGQLNEKLFF. The J gene is TRBJ1-4, the V gene TRBV5-6, with D possibly TRBD1 on 6 matching bases. Germline-derived CDR1 and CDR2 are SGHDT and YYEEEE. This CDR3 is 16 amino acids long. The V end lost 2 bases, the J end lost 4 bases, and 15 bases lay between the germline ends.

The rearrangement links TRBV30 to TRBJ1-5, with 9 bases that match TRBD1. The trim removed 3 bases at V and 7 bases at J, leaving 22 bases unmatched. Germline loops: CDR1 GTSNPN, CDR2 SVGIG (reference sequence). This CDR3 spans 19 amino acids. The CDR3 reads CAWSPTGQGALWGGQPQHF. Written as DNA, the CDR3 is TGTGCCTGGAGCCCAACGGGACAGGGTGCTTTGTGGGGGGGGCAGCCCCAGCATTTT.

This chain joins TRBV10-2 and TRBJ2-7; possible D gene TRBD2, 8 bases. The germline V gene has CDR1 WSHSY and CDR2 SAAADI. The CDR3 loop spans 13 amino acids. The V end was cut by 6 bases, the J end by 9 bases, with 18 bases between. The CDR3 sequence is CASRRGQREPQYF. Here the CDR3 DNA reads TGCGCCAGCAGGAGGGGACAGCGGGAGCCGCAGTACTTC.

The J gene is TRBJ2-3, the V gene TRBV20-1; D possibly corresponds to TRBD2 (5 bases). The CDR3 is made up of 10 amino acids. Germline values: CDR1 DFQATT, CDR2 SNEGSKA (reference sequence). The V end lost 6 bases, the J end lost 5 bases, and 6 bases lay between the germline ends. CDR3 coding DNA: TGCAGTGCCGGGGTAGATACGCAGTATTTT. Translation: CSAGVDTQYF.

The CDR3: CASSSRVGGGAQPQHF. CDR3 bases: TGTGCCAGCAGCTCTCGGGTGGGAGGCGGGGCCCAGCCCCAGCATTTT. V gene TRBV11-3 combines with J gene TRBJ1-5; maybe TRBD1 (5 bases). This CDR3 contains 16 residues. Germline-derived CDR1 and CDR2 are SGHNT and YENEEA. Trimming removed 4 bases at V and 7 bases at J, with 20 bases between. The complete variable domain, with remaining parts taken from reference TRBV11-3 and TRBJ1-5, reads EAGVVQSPRYKIIEKKQPVAFWCNPISGHNTLYWYLQNLGQGPELLIRYENEEAVDDSQLPKDRFSAERLKGVDSTLKIQPAELGDSAVYLCASSSRVGGGAQPQHFGDGTRLSIL.

The genes are TRBV30 and TRBJ1-1, with D maybe TRBD1 (6 bases). CDR1 is GTSNPN and CDR2 is SVGIG in the germline V gene (reference sequence). This CDR3 comprises 15 residues. The ends were cut back, 0 bases at V and 1 base at J, with 12 bases in the middle. The CDR3 DNA is TGTGCCTGGAGTGTACCCGGGACAAAGAACACTGAAGCTTTCTTT. It yields the protein CAWSVPGTKNTEAFF.

The rearrangement links TRBV7-2 to TRBJ2-1, with 10 bases matching TRBD1. CDR3 length: 17 residues. With V trimmed by 1 base and J by 6 bases, 9 bases remained unmatched. Per the germline V gene, CDR1 is SGHTA and CDR2 is FQGNSA. CDR3 sequence (DNA): TGTGCCAGCAGCTTAGGTCCCCCGGGACAGGGGACCAATGAGCAGTTCTTC. This translates into CASSLGPPGQGTNEQFF.

This chain connects TRBV19 to TRBJ2-3; TRBD2 is a possible D gene (6 bases). From germline, CDR1 is LNHDA and CDR2 SQIVND (reference sequence). The CDR3 covers 16 residues. V was trimmed by 5 bases and J by 0 bases, leaving 15 bases between them. The CDR3 bases are TGTGCCAGTAGTTCCCAGGACGGGACTAGCACAGATACGCAGTATTTT. Its protein product is CASSSQDGTSTDTQYF.

The chain recombines TRBV24-1 with TRBJ2-3, with TRBD1 identical over 9 bases. Germline V gives CDR1 KGHDR, CDR2 SFDVKD. Trimming cost V 1 base and J 5 bases; bases outside gene matches: 6. The CDR3 runs to 16 residues. The CDR3 loop is CATSDLGRTGEDTQYF. The CDR3 DNA reads TGTGCCACCAGTGATTTAGGACGGACAGGGGAAGATACGCAGTATTTT.

The chain links TRBV7-9 to TRBJ2-1; 8 nucleotides align to TRBD2. This CDR3 region has 16 residues. CDR1 is SEHNR and CDR2 is FQNEAQ in the germline V gene (reference sequence). The V and J ends lost 2 bases and 3 bases, in that order; junction bases with no gene match: 6. The DNA for the CDR3 is TGTGCCAGCAGCTTACTTAGCGGGGCCAACTACAATGAGCAGTTCTTC. Amino acid sequence: CASSLLSGANYNEQFF.

This chain connects TRBV10-3 to TRBJ1-5, with D perhaps TRBD1 (6 bases). Germline CDR1 and CDR2: ENHRY and SYGVKD. Trimming left V 11 bases short and J 0 bases short, with 11 bases between. The CDR3 has 13 amino acids. CDR3: CAAQGNSNQPQHF. As DNA, the CDR3 is TGTGCCGCGCAGGGGAATAGCAATCAGCCCCAGCATTTT.

The chain has TRBV6-1 and TRBJ1-1, with D hard to call. The CDR3 spans 13 residues. V lost 1 base to trimming and J lost 0 bases, with 3 bases between them. Per germline, CDR1 MNHNS and CDR2 SASEGT. In DNA, the CDR3 is TGTGCCAGCAGTGAAGTTATGAACACTGAAGCTTTCTTT. Translating gives CASSEVMNTEAFF.

This clone appeared many times. The chain employs TRBV7-2 and TRBJ1-3; no clear D. Trimming removed 4 bases from V and 4 bases from J, with 5 bases in between. This CDR3 has 12 residues. CDR1 and CDR2 (germline): SGHTA, FQGNSA. CDR3 amino acids: CASSSRGNTIYF. The CDR3 DNA reads as TGTGCCAGCAGCTCCAGGGGAAACACCATATATTTT. The full variable domain, completed using reference TRBV7-2 and TRBJ1-3, is GAGVSQSPSNKVTEKGKDVELRCDPISGHTALYWYRQSLGQGLEFLIYFQGNSAPDKSGLPSDRFSAERTGGSVSTLTIQRTQQEDSAVYLCASSSRGNTIYFGEGSWLTVV.

CDR3 residues: CASSMASHTEAFF. The CDR3 bases are TGTGCCAGCAGTATGGCCTCACACACTGAAGCTTTCTTT. V usage is TRBV25-1 and J usage is TRBJ1-1; D remains ambiguous. Germline lookup yields CDR1 MGHDK and CDR2 SYGVNS. The CDR3 is 13 residues long. V lost 5 bases, J lost 3 bases, and 10 bases lay in between.

This clone has a handful of counts. This chain links TRBV7-9 with TRBJ1-1, with D perhaps matching TRBD1 (5 bases). This CDR3 is built from 17 residues. The germline V gene encodes CDR1 SEHNR and CDR2 FQNEAQ (reference sequence). The V gene lost 1 base and the J gene lost 0 bases, with 15 bases spanning the gap. The CDR3 sequence: CASSLGIGRAVNTEAFF. The CDR3 nucleotides read TGTGCCAGCAGCTTAGGGATCGGCAGGGCGGTGAACACTGAAGCTTTCTTT.

The chain combines TRBV5-1 with TRBJ2-3, with D perhaps matching TRBD2 (5 bases). The germline V gene encodes CDR1 SGHRS and CDR2 YFSETQ. The V gene lost 7 bases and the J gene lost 2 bases, with 20 bases spanning the gap. The CDR3 has 16 amino acids. CDR3 protein: CASRFLVGGLTDTQYF. The CDR3 DNA reads TGCGCCAGCCGTTTTCTCGTCGGAGGTCTCACAGATACGCAGTATTTT.

This clone was observed once. V gene TRBV28 combines with J gene TRBJ1-6, with D possibly TRBD1 on 5 matching bases. Germline lookup yields CDR1 MDHEN and CDR2 SYDVKM. This CDR3 contains 14 residues. The germline V and J ends were trimmed by 6 bases and 8 bases, with 14 bases remaining between them. The CDR3 region has the DNA TGTGCCAGCAGAATCACAGGAGTCTATTCACCCCTCCACTTT. Translated: CASRITGVYSPLHF.

The chain couples TRBV6-6 to TRBJ2-1; TRBD1 might be the D (6 bases). V was pared by 8 bases and J by 6 bases, with 20 bases between. Germline V gene lookup returns CDR1 MNHNY and CDR2 SVGAGI (reference sequence). The CDR3 has 15 amino acids. The CDR3 spells CASGVRAQGINEQFF. CDR3 DNA sequence: TGTGCCAGCGGCGTCAGAGCACAGGGAATCAATGAGCAGTTCTTC.

This clone showed up just once. The chain uses TRBV2 and TRBJ1-2; D might be TRBD1 (5 bases). Germline V gives CDR1 SNHLY, CDR2 FYNNEI. This CDR3 spans 13 amino acids. CDR3 sequence: CVDDLGGGFGYTF. The DNA for the CDR3 is TGTGTCGACGACTTGGGGGGAGGCTTTGGCTACACCTTC.

This clone was seen once. The V call is TRBV11-3, the J call TRBJ2-3, with D possibly TRBD1 on 5 matching bases. Germline V gene sequence: CDR1 SGHNT, CDR2 YENEEA. The CDR3 totals 15 residues. V lost 5 bases and J 2 bases, leaving 14 bases between the germline ends. The CDR3 nucleotides read TGTGCCAGCAGCCCGGAGTGGGGCCCCACAGATACGCAGTATTTT. Translation: CASSPEWGPTDTQYF.